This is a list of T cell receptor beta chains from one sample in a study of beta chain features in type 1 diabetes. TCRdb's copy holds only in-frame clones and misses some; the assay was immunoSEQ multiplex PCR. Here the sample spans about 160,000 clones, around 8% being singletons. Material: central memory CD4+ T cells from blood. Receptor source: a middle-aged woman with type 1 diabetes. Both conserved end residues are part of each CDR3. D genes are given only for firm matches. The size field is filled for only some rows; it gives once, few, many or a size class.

CDR3: CASSVGLQGGTEAFF
DNA: TGTGCCAGCAGCGTAGGGTTGCAGGGTGGCACTGAAGCTTTCTTT
D: -
J: TRBJ1-1
size: -
V: TRBV9

CDR3: CASNGQGSSTEAFF
DNA: TGTGCCAGCAACGGACAGGGATCTAGCACTGAAGCTTTCTTT
D: TRBD1
J: TRBJ1-1
size: -
V: TRBV2

CDR3: CASSPQALQETQYF
DNA: TGTGCCAGCAGCCCCCAGGCACTGCAAGAGACCCAGTACTTC
D: -
J: TRBJ2-5
size: -
V: TRBV11-2

CDR3: CASSRRQGFSSTEAFF
DNA: TGTGCCAGCTCAAGGAGACAGGGCTTCTCGAGCACTGAAGCTTTCTTT
D: TRBD1
J: TRBJ1-1
size: few
V: TRBV18

CDR3: CASSPQGGDGEAFF
DNA: TGTGCCAGCAGCCCCCAAGGGGGGGATGGTGAAGCTTTCTTT
D: -
J: TRBJ1-1
size: few
V: TRBV9

CDR3: CASSSLARPSTQETQYF
DNA: TGCGCCAGCAGCTCCTTAGCGAGACCTTCAACTCAAGAGACCCAGTACTTC
D: -
J: TRBJ2-5
size: -
V: TRBV4-3

CDR3: CASIASGSPLQETQYF
DNA: TGTGCCAGCATCGCTAGCGGGAGCCCTCTCCAAGAGACCCAGTACTTC
D: TRBD2
J: TRBJ2-5
size: -
V: TRBV27

CDR3: CASSLRTGSHEQFF
DNA: TGTGCCAGCAGCCTTCGGACAGGGAGCCATGAGCAGTTCTTC
D: TRBD1
J: TRBJ2-1
size: few
V: TRBV7-2

CDR3: CASSELAGVIQYF
DNA: TGTGCCAGCAGTGAACTAGCGGGAGTCATTCAGTACTTC
D: TRBD2
J: TRBJ2-4
size: -
V: TRBV2

CDR3: CASSLEREGLHEQYF
DNA: TGTGCCAGCAGCCTAGAGCGGGAGGGCCTCCACGAGCAGTACTTC
D: TRBD2
J: TRBJ2-7
size: -
V: TRBV6-5

CDR3: CASSLEWSGSEQYF
DNA: TGTGCCAGCAGCTTAGAGTGGAGCGGGAGCGAGCAGTACTTC
D: TRBD2
J: TRBJ2-7
size: -
V: TRBV7-2

CDR3: CASSSAGGGYNEQFF
DNA: TGCGCCAGCAGCTCAGCGGGAGGTGGCTACAATGAGCAGTTCTTC
D: TRBD2
J: TRBJ2-1
size: many
V: TRBV4-1

CDR3: CASSSATWPGANVLTF
DNA: TGCGCCAGCAGCTCCGCGACTTGGCCTGGGGCCAACGTCCTGACTTTC
D: -
J: TRBJ2-6
size: -
V: TRBV4-3

CDR3: CASSFTVDEQFF
DNA: TGTGCCAGCAGCTTTACTGTCGATGAGCAGTTCTTC
D: -
J: TRBJ2-1
size: -
V: TRBV5-4

CDR3: CASSLAAMGPFSPLHF
DNA: TGTGCCAGCAGCTTAGCCGCCATGGGGCCCTTTTCGCCCCTCCACTTT
D: -
J: TRBJ1-6
size: -
V: TRBV13

CDR3: CASSRRRVETIEGNEQFF
DNA: TGTGCCAGCAGCCGGAGAAGGGTCGAGACTATCGAAGGCAATGAGCAGTTCTTC
D: -
J: TRBJ2-1
size: few
V: TRBV7-9

CDR3: CASSLRRYGYTF
DNA: TGTGCCAGCAGTTTGCGGCGGTATGGCTACACCTTC
D: -
J: TRBJ1-2
size: many
V: TRBV28

CDR3: CASNRGQGVTYEQYF
DNA: TGTGCCAGCAACAGGGGACAGGGGGTTACCTACGAGCAGTACTTC
D: TRBD1
J: TRBJ2-7
size: few
V: TRBV6-5

CDR3: CASSPTGVSYSGANVLTF
DNA: TGTGCCAGCTCACCAACAGGGGTTTCGTACTCTGGGGCCAACGTCCTGACTTTC
D: TRBD1
J: TRBJ2-6
size: many
V: TRBV18

CDR3: CAWSVLSGRAGEQFF
DNA: TGTGCCTGGAGTGTACTTAGCGGGAGGGCTGGGGAGCAGTTCTTC
D: TRBD2
J: TRBJ2-1
size: many
V: TRBV30

CDR3: CASSIDGTGLLSSGANVLTF
DNA: TGTGCCAGTAGTATAGATGGGACAGGCCTCCTCAGCTCTGGGGCCAACGTCCTGACTTTC
D: TRBD1
J: TRBJ2-6
size: few
V: TRBV19

CDR3: CASSYGWTGGDGYTF
DNA: TGTGCCAGCAGTTACGGGTGGACAGGGGGCGATGGCTACACCTTC
D: TRBD1
J: TRBJ1-2
size: -
V: TRBV6-5

CDR3: CASSQFGLAGESTGELFF
DNA: TGTGCCAGCAGCCAATTCGGACTAGCGGGAGAATCCACCGGGGAGCTGTTTTTT
D: TRBD2
J: TRBJ2-2
size: few
V: TRBV4-2

CDR3: CATSRGSQGHYSGNTIYF
DNA: TGTGCCACCAGCAGAGGATCTCAGGGGCACTACTCTGGAAACACCATATATTTT
D: -
J: TRBJ1-3
size: few
V: TRBV15

CDR3: CASSRPDWEETQYF
DNA: TGTGCCAGCAGTAGACCTGACTGGGAAGAGACCCAGTACTTC
D: -
J: TRBJ2-5
size: -
V: TRBV28

CDR3: CASNREDTQYF
DNA: TGTGCCAGTAACAGGGAAGATACGCAGTATTTT
D: -
J: TRBJ2-3
size: -
V: TRBV19

CDR3: CASSLGERGSPYQETQYF
DNA: TGTGCCAGCAGCTTAGGGGAGCGGGGAAGCCCGTACCAAGAGACCCAGTACTTC
D: TRBD2
J: TRBJ2-5
size: few
V: TRBV11-2

CDR3: CASSLAPSGAYEQYF
DNA: TGCGCCAGCAGCTTGGCCCCATCAGGGGCCTACGAGCAGTACTTC
D: -
J: TRBJ2-7
size: few
V: TRBV5-1

CDR3: CASSFGRQGETQYF
DNA: TGCGCCAGCAGCTTTGGAAGACAGGGAGAGACCCAGTACTTC
D: TRBD1
J: TRBJ2-5
size: -
V: TRBV5-1

CDR3: CASSHPAAVMNTEAFF
DNA: TGTGCCAGCAGCCACCCCGCCGCAGTTATGAACACTGAAGCTTTCTTT
D: -
J: TRBJ1-1
size: many
V: TRBV11-2

CDR3: CASSTASGSSYEQYF
DNA: TGTGCCAGCAGCACTGCGAGCGGGAGCTCCTACGAGCAGTACTTC
D: TRBD2
J: TRBJ2-7
size: few
V: TRBV27

CDR3: CASSVDRAPYEQYF
DNA: TGTGCCAGCAGCGTCGACAGGGCCCCCTACGAGCAGTACTTC
D: TRBD1
J: TRBJ2-7
size: few
V: TRBV7-2

CDR3: CATSREQGSYNEQFF
DNA: TGTGCCACCAGCAGAGAACAGGGATCGTACAATGAGCAGTTCTTC
D: -
J: TRBJ2-1
size: -
V: TRBV15

CDR3: CAWGTDSNQPQHF
DNA: TGTGCCTGGGGGACAGATAGCAATCAGCCCCAGCATTTT
D: TRBD1
J: TRBJ1-5
size: few
V: TRBV30

CDR3: CASRTLGTPITRDPVSGQYF
DNA: TGTGCCAGCAGGACTCTGGGGACACCTATAACAAGAGACCCAGTATCTGGCCAGTACTTC
D: -
J: TRBJ2-5
size: few
V: TRBV28

CDR3: CASSTHRDSNSGNTIYF
DNA: TGTGCCAGCAGCACCCACCGGGACAGCAACTCTGGAAACACCATATATTTT
D: TRBD1
J: TRBJ1-3
size: few
V: TRBV9

CDR3: CSVASKSGTEAFF
DNA: TGCAGCGTTGCGTCGAAGAGCGGCACTGAAGCTTTCTTT
D: -
J: TRBJ1-1
size: -
V: TRBV29-1

CDR3: CASSPYGGRTGYEQYF
DNA: TGTGCCAGCTCACCATATGGTGGGAGAACGGGCTACGAGCAGTACTTC
D: -
J: TRBJ2-7
size: -
V: TRBV18

CDR3: CASSLGEHRNIQYF
DNA: TGTGCCAGCAGCTTGGGGGAGCATCGGAACATTCAGTACTTC
D: -
J: TRBJ2-4
size: -
V: TRBV5-4

CDR3: CASSSSTAYNEQFF
DNA: TGCGCCAGCAGCTCTTCGACAGCGTACAATGAGCAGTTCTTC
D: -
J: TRBJ2-1
size: -
V: TRBV5-1

CDR3: CASSPRGSSSGNTEAFF
DNA: TGTGCCAGCAGCCCTAGGGGGTCTTCCTCAGGGAACACTGAAGCTTTCTTT
D: -
J: TRBJ1-1
size: -
V: TRBV7-9

CDR3: CASSLRAGEAFF
DNA: TGTGCCAGCAGCTTGAGGGCCGGTGAAGCTTTCTTT
D: -
J: TRBJ1-1
size: -
V: TRBV7-9

CDR3: CASSQIQGGQPQHF
DNA: TGCGCCAGCAGCCAAATCCAGGGGGGTCAGCCCCAGCATTTT
D: TRBD1
J: TRBJ1-5
size: many
V: TRBV4-1